These 7 T cell receptor beta chains originate from one sample sequenced in a study of blood T cell repertoires in COVID-19. Profiling relied on immunoSEQ multiplex PCR, and the TCRdb table lists in-frame clones only, not all of them. The sample contains over 150,000 clones, roughly 82% of which appear only once. The sample comprised peripheral blood. The source of these receptors is a human donor in a cohort sampled during active COVID-19.

Details on this clone: The same CDR3 is also encoded by other DNA sequences in this sample. The chain recombines TRBV5-6 with TRBJ1-2; D perhaps matches TRBD1 (5 bases). The CDR3 length is 14 residues. Trimming stripped 0 bases from V and 4 bases from J, with 10 bases between. Germline V gene sequence: CDR1 SGHDT, CDR2 YYEEEE. CDR3 sequence: CASSLGQGSYGYTF. CDR3 DNA: TGTGCCAGCAGCTTGGGGCAGGGATCCTATGGCTACACCTTC.

The chain carries TRBV10-3 and TRBJ2-7; the match to TRBD1 covers 8 bases. This CDR3 has 16 amino acids. Germline CDR1 reads ENHRY; CDR2 reads SYGVKD. With V trimmed by 6 bases and J by 3 bases, 13 bases remained unmatched. The CDR3 loop is CAIRRSGTGSGYEQYF. CDR3 nucleotides: TGTGCCATCAGGCGATCCGGGACAGGATCTGGCTACGAGCAGTACTTC.

This chain links TRBV2 with TRBJ2-7; 8 bases are a match to TRBD1. Germline-derived CDR1 and CDR2 are SNHLY and FYNNEI. The CDR3 runs 15 residues. With 4 bases clipped from V and 7 bases from J, the junction kept 12 bases outside the gene matches. The CDR3 DNA follows: TGTGCCAGCAGTGCGACAGGGGTCACTACTGGGGAGCAGTACTTC. It specifies CASSATGVTTGEQYF. Full variable domain (rest looked up from reference TRBV2 and TRBJ2-7): EPEVTQTPSHQVTQMGQEVILRCVPISNHLYFYWYRQILGQKVEFLVSFYNNEISEKSEIFDDQFSVERPDGSNFTLKIRSTKLEDSAMYFCASSATGVTTGEQYFGPGTRLTVT.

The genes are TRBV29-1 and TRBJ2-5; 9 bases align to TRBD2. The J segment lost 0 bases and the V segment lost 4 bases, leaving 6 bases of the junction unmatched. The CDR3 contains 15 residues. In germline, CDR1 is SQVTM, CDR2 ANQGSEA. CDR3 in amino acids: CSVVTSGAYQETQYF. The CDR3 DNA follows: TGCAGCGTTGTGACTAGCGGAGCTTACCAAGAGACCCAGTACTTC.

The chain is built from TRBV7-9 and TRBJ2-5; TRBD1 agrees at 8 bases. The CDR3 runs 14 residues. Germline CDR1 reads SEHNR; CDR2 reads FQNEAQ (reference sequence). J gave up 2 bases and V 4 bases, and 3 bases lay outside the gene matches. The CDR3 spells CASSSDRAQETQYF. The DNA of the CDR3 is TGTGCCAGCAGCTCGGACAGGGCACAAGAGACCCAGTACTTC.

This clone was recorded many times. V usage is TRBV2 and J usage is TRBJ2-7; D is unresolved. With 3 bases removed from V and 3 bases from J, the gap between germline ends came to 9 bases. The CDR3 is made up of 13 amino acids. Per germline, CDR1 SNHLY and CDR2 FYNNEI. The DNA of the CDR3 is TGTGCCAGCAGTGACAGGCTACGCTACGAGCAGTACTTC. It yields the protein CASSDRLRYEQYF.

The chain uses TRBV28 and TRBJ1-3, with TRBD1 identical over 10 bases. Germline V gives CDR1 MDHEN, CDR2 SYDVKM. J was trimmed by 3 bases and V by 2 bases; bases with no gene match: 4. This CDR3 has 16 amino acids. The CDR3 loop is CASSLRTGGVGNTIYF. CDR3 DNA: TGTGCCAGCAGTTTAAGGACAGGGGGAGTTGGAAACACCATATATTTT.